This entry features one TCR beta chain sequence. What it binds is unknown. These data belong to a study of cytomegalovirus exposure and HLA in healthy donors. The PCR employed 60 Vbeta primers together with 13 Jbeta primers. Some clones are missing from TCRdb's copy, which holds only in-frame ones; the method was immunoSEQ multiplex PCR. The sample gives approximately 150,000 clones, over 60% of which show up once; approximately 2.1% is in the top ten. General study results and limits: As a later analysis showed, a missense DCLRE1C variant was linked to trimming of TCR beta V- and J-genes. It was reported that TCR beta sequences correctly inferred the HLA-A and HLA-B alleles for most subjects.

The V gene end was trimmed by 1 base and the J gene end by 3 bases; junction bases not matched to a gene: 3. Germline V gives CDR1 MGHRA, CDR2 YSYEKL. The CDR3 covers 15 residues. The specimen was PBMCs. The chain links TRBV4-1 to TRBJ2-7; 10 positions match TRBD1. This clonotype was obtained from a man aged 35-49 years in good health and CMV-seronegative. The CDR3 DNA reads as TGCGCCAGCAGCCAAGGACAGGGGGCAAACTACGAGCAGTACTTC. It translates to CASSQGQGANYEQYF.